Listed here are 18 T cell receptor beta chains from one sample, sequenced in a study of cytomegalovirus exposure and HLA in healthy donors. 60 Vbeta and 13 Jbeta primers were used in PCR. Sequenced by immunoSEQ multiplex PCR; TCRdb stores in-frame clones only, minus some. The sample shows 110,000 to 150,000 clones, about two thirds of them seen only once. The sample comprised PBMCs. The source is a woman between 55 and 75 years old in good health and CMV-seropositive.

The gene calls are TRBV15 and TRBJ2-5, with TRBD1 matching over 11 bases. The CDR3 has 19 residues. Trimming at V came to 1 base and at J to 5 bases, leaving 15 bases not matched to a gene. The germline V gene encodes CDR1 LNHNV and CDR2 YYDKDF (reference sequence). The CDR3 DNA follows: TGTGCCACCAGCAGAGTCAGGACAGGGGGCCAGGTTGAGAGGGAGACCCAGTACTTC. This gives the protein CATSRVRTGGQVERETQYF.

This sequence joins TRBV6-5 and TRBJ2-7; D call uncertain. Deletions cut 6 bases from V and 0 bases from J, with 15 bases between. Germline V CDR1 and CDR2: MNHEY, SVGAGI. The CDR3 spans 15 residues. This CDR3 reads CASSLARESSYEQYF. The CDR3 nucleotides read TGTGCCAGCAGCCTCGCGAGAGAGAGCTCCTACGAGCAGTACTTC.

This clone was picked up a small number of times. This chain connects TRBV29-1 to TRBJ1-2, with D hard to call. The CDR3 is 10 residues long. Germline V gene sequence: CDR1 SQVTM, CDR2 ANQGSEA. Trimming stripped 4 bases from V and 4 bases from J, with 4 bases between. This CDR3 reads CSVASYGYTF. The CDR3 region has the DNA TGCAGCGTTGCCAGCTATGGCTACACCTTC.

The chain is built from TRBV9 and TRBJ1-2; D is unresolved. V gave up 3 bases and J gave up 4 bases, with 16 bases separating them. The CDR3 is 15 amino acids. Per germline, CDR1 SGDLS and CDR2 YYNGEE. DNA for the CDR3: TGTGCCAGCAGCGCGGACCACCTGGAGGGCTATGGCTACACCTTC. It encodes CASSADHLEGYGYTF. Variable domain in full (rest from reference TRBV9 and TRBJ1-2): DSGVTQTPKHLITATGQRVTLRCSPRSGDLSVYWYQQSLDQGLQFLIQYYNGEERAKGNILERFSAQQFPDLHSELNLSSLELGDSALYFCASSADHLEGYGYTFGSGTRLTVV.

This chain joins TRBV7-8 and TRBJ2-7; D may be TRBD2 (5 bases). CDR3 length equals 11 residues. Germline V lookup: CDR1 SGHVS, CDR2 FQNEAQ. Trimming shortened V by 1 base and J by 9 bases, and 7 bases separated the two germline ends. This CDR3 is CASSLELGQYF. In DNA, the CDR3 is TGTGCCAGCAGCTTAGAACTAGGGCAGTACTTC.

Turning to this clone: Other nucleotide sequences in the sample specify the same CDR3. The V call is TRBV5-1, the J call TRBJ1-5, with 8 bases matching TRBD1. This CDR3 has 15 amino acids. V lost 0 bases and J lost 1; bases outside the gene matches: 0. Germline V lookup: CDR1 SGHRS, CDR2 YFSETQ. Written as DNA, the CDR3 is TGCGCCAGCAGCTTGGCAGGGGGCAGCAATCAGCCCCAGCATTTT. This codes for CASSLAGGSNQPQHF.

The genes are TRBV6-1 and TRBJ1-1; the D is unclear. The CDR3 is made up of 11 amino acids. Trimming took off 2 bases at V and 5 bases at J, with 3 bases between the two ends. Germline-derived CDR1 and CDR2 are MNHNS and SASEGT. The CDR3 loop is CASSESTEAFF. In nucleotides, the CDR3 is TGTGCCAGCAGTGAATCTACTGAAGCTTTCTTT.

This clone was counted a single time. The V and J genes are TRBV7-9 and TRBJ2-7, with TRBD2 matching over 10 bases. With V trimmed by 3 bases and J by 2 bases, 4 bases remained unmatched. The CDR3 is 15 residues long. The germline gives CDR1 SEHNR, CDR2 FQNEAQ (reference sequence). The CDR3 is CASSLASGSPYEQYF. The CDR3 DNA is TGTGCCAGCAGCTTGGCTAGCGGGAGTCCCTACGAGCAGTACTTC.

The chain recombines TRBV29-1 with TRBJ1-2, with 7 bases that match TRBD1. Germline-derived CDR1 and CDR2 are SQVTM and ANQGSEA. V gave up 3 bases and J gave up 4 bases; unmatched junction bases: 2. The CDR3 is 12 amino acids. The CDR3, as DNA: TGCAGCGTTGAGACAGGGACCTATGGCTACACCTTC. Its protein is CSVETGTYGYTF.

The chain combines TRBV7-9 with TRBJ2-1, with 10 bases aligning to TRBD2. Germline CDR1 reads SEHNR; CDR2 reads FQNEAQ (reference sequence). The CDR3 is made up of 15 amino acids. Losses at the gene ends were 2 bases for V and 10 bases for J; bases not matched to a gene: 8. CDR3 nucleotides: TGTGCCAGCAGCTTATCCCTAGCGGGAGATGGGGAGCAGTTCTTC. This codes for CASSLSLAGDGEQFF.

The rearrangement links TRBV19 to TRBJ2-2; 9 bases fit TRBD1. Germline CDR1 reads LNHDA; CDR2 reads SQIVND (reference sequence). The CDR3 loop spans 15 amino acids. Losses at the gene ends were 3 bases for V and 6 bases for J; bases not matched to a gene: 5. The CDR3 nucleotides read TGTGCCAGTAGTATCGGGACAGGGATGGCCGGGGAGCTGTTTTTT. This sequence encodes CASSIGTGMAGELFF.

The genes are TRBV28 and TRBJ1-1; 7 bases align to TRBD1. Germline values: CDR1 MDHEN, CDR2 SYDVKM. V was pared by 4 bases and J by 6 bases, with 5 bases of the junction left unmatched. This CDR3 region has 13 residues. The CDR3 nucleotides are TGTGCCAGCAGTTACAGGGGAGGTGCTGAAGCTTTCTTT. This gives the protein CASSYRGGAEAFF.

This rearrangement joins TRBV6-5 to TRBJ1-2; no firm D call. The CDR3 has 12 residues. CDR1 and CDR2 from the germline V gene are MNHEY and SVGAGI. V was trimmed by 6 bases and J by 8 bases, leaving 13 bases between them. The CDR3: CASSPGGGGYTF. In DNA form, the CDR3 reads TGTGCCAGCAGCCCGGGTGGAGGCGGCTACACCTTC.

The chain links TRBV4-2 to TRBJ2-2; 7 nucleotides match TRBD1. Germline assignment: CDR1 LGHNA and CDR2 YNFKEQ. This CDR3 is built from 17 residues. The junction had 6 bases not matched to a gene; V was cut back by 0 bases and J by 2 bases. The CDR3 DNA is TGTGCCAGCAGCCAAGAGTTGCAGGGGGTTAACACCGGGGAGCTGTTTTTT. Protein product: CASSQELQGVNTGELFF.

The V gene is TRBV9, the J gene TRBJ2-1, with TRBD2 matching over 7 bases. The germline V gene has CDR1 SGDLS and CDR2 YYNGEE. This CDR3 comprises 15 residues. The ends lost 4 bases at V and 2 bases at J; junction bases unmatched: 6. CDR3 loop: CASSSGGSPYNEQFF. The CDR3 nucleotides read TGTGCCAGCAGCTCGGGCGGGAGCCCCTACAATGAGCAGTTCTTC.

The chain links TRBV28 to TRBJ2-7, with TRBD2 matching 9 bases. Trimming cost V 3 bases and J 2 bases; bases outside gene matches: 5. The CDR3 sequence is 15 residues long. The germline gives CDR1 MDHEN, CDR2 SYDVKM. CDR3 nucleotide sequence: TGTGCCAGCAGTTTCCCAGCGGGAGGCACCTACGAGCAGTACTTC. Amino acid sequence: CASSFPAGGTYEQYF.

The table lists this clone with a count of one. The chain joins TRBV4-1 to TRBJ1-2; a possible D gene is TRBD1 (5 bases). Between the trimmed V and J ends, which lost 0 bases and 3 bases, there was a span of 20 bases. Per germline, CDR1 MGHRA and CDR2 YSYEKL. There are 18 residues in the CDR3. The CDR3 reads CASSQEEGRRRMHYGYTF. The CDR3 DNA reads TGCGCCAGCAGCCAAGAGGAGGGGCGTAGGCGGATGCACTATGGCTACACCTTC.

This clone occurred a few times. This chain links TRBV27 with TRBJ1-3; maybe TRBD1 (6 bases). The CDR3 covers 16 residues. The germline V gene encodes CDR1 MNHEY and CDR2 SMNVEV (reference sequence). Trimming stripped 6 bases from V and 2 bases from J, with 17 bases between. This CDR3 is CASSSLGDKTGNTIYF. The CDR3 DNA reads TGTGCCAGCAGCTCTTTGGGGGACAAAACTGGAAACACCATATATTTT.